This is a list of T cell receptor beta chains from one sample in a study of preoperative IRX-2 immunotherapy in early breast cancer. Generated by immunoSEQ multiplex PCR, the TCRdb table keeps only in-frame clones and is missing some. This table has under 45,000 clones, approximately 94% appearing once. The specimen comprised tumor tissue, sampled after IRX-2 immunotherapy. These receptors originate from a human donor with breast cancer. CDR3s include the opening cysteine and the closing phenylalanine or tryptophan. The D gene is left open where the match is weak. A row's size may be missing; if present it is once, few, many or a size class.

CASSSPATTGVMTDTQYF | TGTGCCAGCAGTTCTCCTGCCACGACGGGAGTCATGACAGATACGCAGTATTTT | TRBJ2-3 | . | TRBV28 | medium-sized
CSATGVYEQYF | TGCAGCGCGACAGGGGTCTACGAGCAGTACTTC | TRBJ2-7 | TRBD1 | TRBV29-1 | once
CASSQGRGFEQYF | TGCGCCAGCAGCCAAGGGCGGGGGTTCGAGCAGTACTTC | TRBJ2-7 | TRBD2 | TRBV4-3 | once
CASSLGPSGFGNEQFF | TGTGCCAGCAGCTTAGGACCGTCAGGGTTCGGCAATGAGCAGTTCTTC | TRBJ2-1 | . | TRBV7-2 | once
CASSLEGGAGNQPQHF | TGCGCCAGCAGCTTGGAGGGGGGGGCGGGGAATCAGCCCCAGCATTTT | TRBJ1-5 | . | TRBV5-1 | .
CASSAVTGRYNEQFF | TGTGCCAGCAGTGCCGTAACGGGACGGTACAATGAGCAGTTCTTC | TRBJ2-1 | . | TRBV6-4 | .
CAWLRRGRTDTQYF | TGTGCCTGGCTTCGGAGGGGGCGCACAGATACGCAGTATTTT | TRBJ2-3 | . | TRBV30 | .
CAWSLGLAVEQYF | TGTGCCTGGAGTTTGGGACTAGCGGTCGAGCAGTACTTC | TRBJ2-7 | TRBD2 | TRBV30 | .
CASSVYRGAKTQYF | TGTGCCAGCTCAGTATACCGAGGGGCAAAGACCCAGTACTTC | TRBJ2-5 | . | TRBV18 | .
CASSPHREGTDTQYF | TGTGCCAGCAGCCCCCACAGGGAAGGGACAGATACGCAGTATTTT | TRBJ2-3 | . | TRBV11-2 | .
CASSISGRSEQFF | TGTGCCAGCAGCATTAGCGGAAGGAGTGAGCAGTTCTTC | TRBJ2-1 | . | TRBV6-4 | .
CASSPDAAGRTDTQYF | TGTGCCAGCAGCCCAGATGCGGCTGGACGCACAGATACGCAGTATTTT | TRBJ2-3 | . | TRBV9 | .
CASSPSGGVYNEQFF | TGTGCCAGCAGCCCTAGCGGGGGAGTCTACAATGAGCAGTTCTTC | TRBJ2-1 | TRBD2 | TRBV7-6 | .